This T cell receptor beta chain appears in the sequencing data of a study of cytomegalovirus exposure and HLA in healthy donors. Study-wide findings and caveats: V segments that were indistinguishable, TRBV6-2 and TRBV6-3 among them, were omitted from analysis. The study put 150 or so TCR beta chains on its list as cytomegalovirus-associated. It was in a later analysis that TCR association rates were seen to vary by HLA locus, highest for DRB1 and lowest for HLA-C.

This CDR3 is built from 16 residues. Germline values: CDR1 SGHTA, CDR2 FQGTGA. V dropped 0 bases and J dropped 0 bases, with 9 bases sitting between them. Regarding this clone: The antigen is not known.

Primers for the PCR totalled 60 Vbeta and 13 Jbeta. Measured with immunoSEQ multiplex PCR; TCRdb has only the in-frame clones, and not every one. The sample carries around 170,000 clones, 75% to 85% recorded once. The gene calls are TRBV7-3 and TRBJ2-1; unclear D gene. This clonotype was obtained from a man aged 18 to 29 in good health and CMV-seronegative. Sequenced sample: PBMCs. The CDR3 protein is CASSLTAPSSYNEQFF. In DNA, the CDR3 is TGTGCCAGCAGCTTAACCGCGCCTAGCTCCTACAATGAGCAGTTCTTC.